This T cell receptor (beta chain) was captured in a study of blood T cell repertoires in COVID-19. Across the study: Donors in the United States, Italy and Spain gave samples during acute or convalescent COVID-19. Sample material is recorded as cDNA or gDNA derived from T cells, B-cell-depleted T cells, or PBMCs.

J was trimmed by 3 bases and V by 2 bases; bases with no gene match: 9. The CDR3 is made up of 16 amino acids. Sequencing was performed with immunoSEQ multiplex PCR; in TCRdb, only in-frame clones are kept and a portion is missing. The table lists around 230,000 clones, approximately 87% of them singletons, with just over 2.5% in the top ten. The specimen sequenced was peripheral blood. The source is a woman in her 70s with active or convalescent COVID-19. The chain combines TRBV23-1 with TRBJ2-7; 8 bases align to TRBD1. TRBV23-1 is an open reading frame whose function is uncertain. Written as DNA, the CDR3 is TGCGCCAGCAGTCAAGTCGAGACAGGGGTGAGCTACGAGCAGTACTTC. As protein: CASSQVETGVSYEQYF.